Below are 2 T cell receptor beta chains sequenced from a single sample in a study of T cell repertoires in cytomegalovirus infection. TCRdb independently ran MiXCR on the reads; one entry per CDR3 protein. The sample lists approximately 600,000 distinct CDR3 sequences; 40% were seen once. These receptors' antigens are unknown. Here the sequenced sample was cultured PBMCs, taken from culture after CMV antigen stimulation. The receptors shown here come from a human donor in good health (CMV status not recorded). Some clones in this sample may be carry-over from other donors' samples.

V usage is TRBV7-6 and J usage is TRBJ2-1, with 9 bases identical to TRBD2. In germline, CDR1 is SGHVS, CDR2 FNYEAQ. The J segment lost 4 bases and the V segment lost 1 base, leaving 5 bases of the junction unmatched. The CDR3 runs to 16 residues. This CDR3 is CASSLGGSGGYNEQFF. The CDR3 nucleotides are TGTGCCAGCAGCTTAGGAGGTAGCGGGGGATACAATGAGCAGTTCTTC.

V is TRBV2 and J is TRBJ1-4; the D gene is possibly TRBD1 (6 bases). CDR1 is SNHLY and CDR2 is FYNNEI in the germline V gene. The CDR3 is 14 residues long. Trimming took off 5 bases at V and 5 bases at J, with 12 bases between the two ends. The DNA of the CDR3 is TGTGCCAGCAGTTACGCAGGGGCCAATGAAAAACTGTTTTTT. Amino acids: CASSYAGANEKLFF. Full variable domain (remainder filled in from reference TRBV2 and TRBJ1-4): EPEVTQTPSHQVTQMGQEVILRCVPISNHLYFYWYRQILGQKVEFLVSFYNNEISEKSEIFDDQFSVERPDGSNFTLKIRSTKLEDSAMYFCASSYAGANEKLFFGSGTQLSVL.